This section outlines one TCR beta chain sequence together with its context. This clone was counted many times. The antigen this receptor binds is unknown. No per-base quality is available; no much larger clone lies one base away. The method behind the library was PCR. These reads were obtained on an Illumina HiSeq 4000. The TCR beta-chain CDR3 region of each patient was profiled by high-throughput sequencing. The published analysis was carried out like this. The researchers built a classifier to tell apart papillary thyroid cancer patients with distant metastasis, based on CDR3 differences among clinicopathological groups. Repertoire diversity was assessed with the Shannon index, and tumor-blood repertoire similarity with the Morisita-Horn index. TCRdb redid the processing of the public reads, applying fastp at Q25 and MiXCR, and retained in-frame beta chains. Clone size and V and J calls follow TCRdb, not the original study. The sample table contains 14,000 or so clones; only one count was recorded for nearly 35% of them. 11% of the sample comes from the top ten.

Before undergoing thyroid surgery, none of the patients had been given any kind of treatment. The study retrospectively analysed patient clinical samples collected from the early 2010s to the late 2010s using T-cell receptor beta sequencing. This entry comes from a study of metastatic and nonmetastatic thyroid tumors (dated by TCRdb to 2020 to 2021). Regarding the research as a whole: For patients with malignant and with benign thyroid disease, the researchers compared repertoires between peripheral blood samples and tumor or nodule tissue samples. The study at large found these results: TCR beta diversity was reported as significantly higher in malignant tumors than in benign nodules, in both blood and tumor samples.

V lost 1 base and J lost 13 bases; the stretch between them is 19 bases long. Counted from cysteine to phenylalanine, this CDR3 has 15 amino acids. CDR3 DNA only is kept here, 45 bases in frame from base 1. From a lookup of the germline V gene, CDR1 and CDR2 are MNHNS and SASEGT. Sequencing was done on a sample of tumor tissue. Recombination joined TRBV6-1 with TRBJ1-4; the D segment cannot be called with confidence. The clonotype was recovered from a male donor with papillary thyroid cancer or a benign thyroid nodule (not recorded which). Some clones in this sample may be carry-over from other donors' samples. The nucleotide sequence reads as follows: TGTGCCAGCAGTGAAGTGACTACGGCGATTTGGTCACTGTTTTTT. This is translated as CASSEVTTAIWSLFF.